The sequence of this T cell receptor beta chain was determined in a study of T-cell memory formation after mild COVID-19. J gave up 0 bases and V 1 base, and 2 bases lay outside the gene matches. The CDR3 is made up of 15 amino acids. The V gene's germline CDR1 is MGHRA and CDR2 YSYEKL. This clonotype was counted a few times. What it recognizes is unknown. Researchers used 5'RACE with constant-segment primers to make TCR alpha and TCR beta cDNA libraries that carry sample barcodes and UMIs. MiXCR was run by TCRdb on the 5' RACE reads, yielding one entry per CDR3 protein. The sample records hundreds of thousands of distinct CDR3 sequences, 23% being singletons. Points from the study as a whole: Clones contracting over day 15 to 85 were CD4/CD8 balanced, with later expanders leaning CD4+. Pre-infection memory contained some responding clones, which suggested that cross-reactive memory had joined. Mainly CM and EM harbored the contracting CD4+ clones; mainly EMRA harbored the CD8+ ones.

Sample: PBMCs or a T cell subset sorted from them (not recorded which). The receptor comes from an adult woman who had mild COVID-19 (a few samples of this study predate the infection). Cell type and time point are not known. The chain uses TRBV4-1 and TRBJ1-1, with 7 bases lining up with TRBD1. The CDR3 DNA follows: TGCGCCAGCAGCCAAGTGGGACAGCTGAACACTGAAGCTTTCTTT. This codes for CASSQVGQLNTEAFF.